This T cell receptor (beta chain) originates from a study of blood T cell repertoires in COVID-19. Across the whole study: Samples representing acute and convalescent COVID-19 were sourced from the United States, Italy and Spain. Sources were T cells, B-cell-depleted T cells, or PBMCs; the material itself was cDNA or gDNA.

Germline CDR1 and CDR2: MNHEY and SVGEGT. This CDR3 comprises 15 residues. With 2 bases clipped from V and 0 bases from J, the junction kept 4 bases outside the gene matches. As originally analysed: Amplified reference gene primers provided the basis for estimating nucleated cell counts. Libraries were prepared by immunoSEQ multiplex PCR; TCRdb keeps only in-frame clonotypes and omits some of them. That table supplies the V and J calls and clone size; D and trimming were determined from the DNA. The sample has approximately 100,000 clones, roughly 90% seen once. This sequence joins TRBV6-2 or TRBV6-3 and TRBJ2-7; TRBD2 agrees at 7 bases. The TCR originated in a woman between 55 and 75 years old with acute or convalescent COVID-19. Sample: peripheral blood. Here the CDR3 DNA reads TGTGCCAGCAGTTACAGCGGGGCCATCTCCTACGAGCAGTACTTC. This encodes CASSYSGAISYEQYF.